Listed here are 18 T cell receptor beta chains from one sample, sequenced in a study of shared clonotypes between healthy human individuals. Sequenced by immunoSEQ multiplex PCR; TCRdb stores in-frame clones only, minus some. The top ten clones hold 1.2% of a sample with 1.5 million to 2.5 million clones, about 95% of them seen once. As defined, naive CD8 cells were CD45RO-negative and positively selected for CCR7, with terminally differentiated effector memory CD45RA+ cells excluded. The source material was naive CD8+ T cells sorted from blood. Receptors were obtained from a man aged 18 to 29 in good health.

The chain carries TRBV14 and TRBJ2-1; 9 bases fit TRBD1. V gave up 4 bases and J gave up 4 bases; unmatched junction bases: 5. CDR1 and CDR2 from the germline V gene are SGHDN and FVKESK. This CDR3 is 15 amino acids long. The CDR3 nucleotides read TGTGCCAGCAGCCCCCGGGACAGGGAGTACAATGAGCAGTTCTTC. It yields the protein CASSPRDREYNEQFF.

CDR3 residues: CASSEGELAAYEQYF. The CDR3 DNA reads TGTGCCAGCAGTGAAGGGGAGCTCGCCGCCTACGAGCAGTACTTC. The chain carries TRBV2 and TRBJ2-7; perhaps TRBD2 as D (5 bases). The CDR3 length is 15 residues. Germline CDR1 SNHLY, CDR2 FYNNEI. The ends were cut back, 1 base at V and 2 bases at J, with 12 bases in the middle.

V gene TRBV28 combines with J gene TRBJ1-4; D may be TRBD1 (5 bases). V shed 8 bases and J shed 15 bases, with 19 bases lying between them. The germline CDR1 and CDR2 sequences are MDHEN and SYDVKM. This CDR3 has 12 amino acids. The CDR3 DNA is TGTGCCAGCGGAGGGGACGGCCGAAGAGTGTTTTTT. Translated: CASGGDGRRVFF. Complete variable domain (other parts from reference TRBV28 and TRBJ1-4): DVKVTQSSRYLVKRTGEKVFLECVQDMDHENMFWYRQDPGLGLRLIYFSYDVKMKEKGDIPEGYSVSREKKERFSLILESASTNQTSMYLCASGGDGRRVFFGSGTQLSVL.

The chain has TRBV4-3 and TRBJ1-1; TRBD1 is a possible D gene (5 bases). Deletions cut 4 bases from V and 1 base from J, with 19 bases between. The germline CDR1 and CDR2 sequences are LGHNA and YSLEER. The CDR3 runs 17 residues. CDR3 sequence: CASSRNWGGRENTEAFF. The DNA for the CDR3 is TGCGCCAGCAGCCGCAACTGGGGGGGGAGGGAGAACACTGAAGCTTTCTTT.

The chain recombines TRBV27 with TRBJ2-5; 8 nucleotides match TRBD1. Germline CDR1 reads MNHEY; CDR2 reads SMNVEV (reference sequence). The CDR3 is made up of 15 amino acids. Trimming took 3 bases from V and 4 from J; bases not matched to a gene: 7. DNA for the CDR3: TGTGCCAGCAGTTTGTGGACAGGGTCGGGAGAGACCCAGTACTTC. As protein: CASSLWTGSGETQYF.

This chain connects TRBV4-3 to TRBJ2-1; 7 bases agree with TRBD1. The CDR3 length is 17 residues. Germline V gene data show CDR1 as LGHNA and CDR2 as YSLEER. With V trimmed by 0 bases and J by 8 bases, 13 bases remained unmatched. CDR3 DNA sequence: TGCGCCAGCAGCCAAGAGGCCCCGGGACAGCTGGGCGATGAGCAGTTCTTC. Its translation: CASSQEAPGQLGDEQFF.

J is TRBJ2-1 and V is TRBV2, with 7 bases lining up with TRBD1. The V and J ends lost 1 base and 8 bases, in that order; junction bases with no gene match: 11. Germline assignment: CDR1 SNHLY and CDR2 FYNNEI. The CDR3 has 16 amino acids. The CDR3 DNA reads as TGTGCCAGCAGTGAAGGGACAGGAATCGTGGTCGATGAGCAGTTCTTC. This sequence encodes CASSEGTGIVVDEQFF.

A few counts support this clone. At the DNA level, this CDR3 is encoded by other sequences in the same sample as well. V is TRBV4-3 and J is TRBJ2-7; TRBD2 might be the D (5 bases). From germline, CDR1 is LGHNA and CDR2 YSLEER. The CDR3 covers 14 residues. V lost 0 bases, J lost 2 bases, and 8 bases lay in between. CDR3: CASSQDSGAYEQYF. As DNA, the CDR3 is TGCGCCAGCAGCCAAGATTCCGGGGCCTACGAGCAGTACTTC.

The chain links TRBV4-3 to TRBJ2-7; 7 positions match TRBD2. The CDR3 spans 18 residues. Germline V CDR1 and CDR2: LGHNA, YSLEER. Losses at the gene ends were 0 bases for V and 2 bases for J; bases not matched to a gene: 13. The CDR3 is CASSQDELRLAETYEQYF. As DNA, the CDR3 is TGCGCCAGCAGCCAAGATGAGTTGAGGCTAGCGGAAACCTACGAGCAGTACTTC.

The genes are TRBV11-3 and TRBJ2-1; 8 bases are a match to TRBD2. From germline, CDR1 is SGHNT and CDR2 YENEEA. V dropped 0 bases and J dropped 6; count of bases not matched to a gene: 10. The CDR3 has 17 amino acids. The chain's CDR3 is CASSLDFSGSGANEQFF. CDR3 nucleotides: TGTGCCAGCAGCTTAGATTTCAGCGGGAGTGGAGCCAATGAGCAGTTCTTC.

The chain employs TRBV9 and TRBJ1-2; 10 bases match TRBD1. CDR1 SGDLS and CDR2 YYNGEE come from the germline V gene. V dropped 7 bases and J dropped 1; count of bases not matched to a gene: 4. The CDR3 spans 14 residues. DNA for the CDR3: TGTGCCAGCGGGGGGACAGGGGATAACTATGGCTACACCTTC. Amino acids: CASGGTGDNYGYTF. The whole variable domain, filled in from reference TRBV9 and TRBJ1-2, reads DSGVTQTPKHLITATGQRVTLRCSPRSGDLSVYWYQQSLDQGLQFLIQYYNGEERAKGNILERFSAQQFPDLHSELNLSSLELGDSALYFCASGGTGDNYGYTFGSGTRLTVV.

The V and J genes are TRBV25-1 and TRBJ1-4; D unclear. The V and J ends lost 1 base and 8 bases respectively, with 8 bases between them. Germline V gene data show CDR1 as MGHDK and CDR2 as SYGVNS. The CDR3 sequence is 13 residues long. CDR3 region: CASSEWVTEKLFF. CDR3 nucleotide sequence: TGTGCCAGCAGTGAATGGGTGACGGAAAAACTGTTTTTT. The variable domain in full, with the rest retrieved from reference TRBV25-1 and TRBJ1-4, is EADIYQTPRYLVIGTGKKITLECSQTMGHDKMYWYQQDPGMELHLIHYSYGVNSTEKGDLSSESTVSRIRTEHFPLTLESARPSHTSQYLCASSEWVTEKLFFGSGTQLSVL.

The chain links TRBV10-3 to TRBJ2-2; the D gene could be TRBD1 or TRBD2 (5 bases each). Trimming removed 5 bases at V and 7 bases at J, with 20 bases between. The CDR3 has 16 residues. CDR1 and CDR2 (germline): ENHRY, SYGVKD. The CDR3 coding sequence is TGTGCCATCAGTTTCTACGGGACGGGGAGCCTCGGGGAGCTGTTTTTT. Translated: CAISFYGTGSLGELFF.

V usage is TRBV5-1 and J usage is TRBJ1-1; D might be TRBD1 (6 bases). This CDR3 has 13 amino acids. Trimming removed 1 base at V and 7 bases at J, with 11 bases between. Per the germline V gene, CDR1 is SGHRS and CDR2 is YFSETQ. CDR3 in DNA: TGCGCCAGCAGCTTGTCCGGGGGGCATGAAGCTTTCTTT. This translates into CASSLSGGHEAFF.

V and J are TRBV13 and TRBJ2-4; 10 nucleotides line up with TRBD2. Germline assignment: CDR1 PRHDT and CDR2 FYEKMQ (reference sequence). CDR3 size: 18 residues. J was trimmed by 0 bases and V by 4 bases; bases with no gene match: 9. CDR3 bases: TGTGCCAGCAGCTCGTTCGGGACTAGCGAGCTAGCCAAAAACATTCAGTACTTC. Amino acid sequence: CASSSFGTSELAKNIQYF.

This clone came up once. V and J are TRBV5-6 and TRBJ2-7; 8 bases agree with TRBD2. The CDR3 loop spans 16 amino acids. Germline V gives CDR1 SGHDT, CDR2 YYEEEE. J lost 5 bases, V lost 1 base, and 11 bases had no gene match. As DNA, the CDR3 is TGTGCCAGCAGCTTGTTCGCAGCGGGAGTATGGGACGAGCAGTACTTC. This codes for CASSLFAAGVWDEQYF.

V and J are TRBV9 and TRBJ1-4, with D perhaps TRBD1 (5 bases). V was shortened by 0 bases and J by 6 bases, with 12 bases between the two germline ends. The CDR3 sequence is 15 residues long. CDR1 is SGDLS, CDR2 YYNGEE, per germline. The CDR3 is CASSVGGRVDEKLFF. The CDR3 bases are TGTGCCAGCAGCGTAGGGGGGAGAGTCGATGAAAAACTGTTTTTT.

The chain combines TRBV7-8 with TRBJ1-1, with D possibly TRBD1 on 5 matching bases. V was pared by 5 bases and J by 5 bases, with 18 bases between. The CDR3 totals 15 residues. Germline V gives CDR1 SGHVS, CDR2 FQNEAQ. The CDR3 DNA is TGTGCCAGCAGCGCCCTTGTTGGTGGGGGGACTGAAGCTTTCTTT. It codes for CASSALVGGGTEAFF.